This entry lists 15 T cell receptor beta chains sequenced from one sample in a study of T cells after yellow fever vaccination (dated by TCRdb to the late 2010s). Reading the label with the study, this specimen's treatment or condition is: live attenuated yellow fever vaccine strain. The protocol used for the library was 5' RACE. Sequencing instrument: Illumina NovaSeq 6000. TCRdb itself trimmed the public reads at Q25 with fastp, ran MiXCR and retained productive beta chains. Every distinct CDR3 protein forms one entry, paired with its most common genes and DNA. Recorded for this sample are 85,000 to 100,000 distinct CDR3 sequences; around 5.8% of them occurred a single time. Under 50% of the sample is taken by the ten largest. The specimen comprised CD8+ T cells sorted from PBMCs, sampled 10 days after the yellow fever booster vaccination. All receptors come from a young man who received the YFV17D yellow fever vaccine.

The chain uses TRBV7-9 and TRBJ2-7, with D perhaps being TRBD1 or TRBD2 (6 bases each). Between the trimmed V and J ends, which lost 1 base and 1 base, there was a span of 14 bases. Germline-derived CDR1 and CDR2 are SEHNR and FQNEAQ (reference sequence). The length of the CDR3 is 16 residues. The DNA of the CDR3 is TGTGCCAGCAGCTTAGTCGGGGGCAGCGGGTCCTACGAGCAGTACTTC. It translates to CASSLVGGSGSYEQYF. The full variable domain, its missing parts supplied by reference TRBV7-9 and TRBJ2-7, is DTGVSQNPRHKITKRGQNVTFRCDPISEHNRLYWYRQTLGQGPEFLTYFQNEAQLEKSRLLSDRFSAERPKGSFSTLEIQRTEQGDSAMYLCASSLVGGSGSYEQYFGPGTRLTVT.

V gene TRBV12-3 or TRBV12-4 combines with J gene TRBJ1-4, with 9 bases identical to TRBD1. V shed 6 bases, J shed 6 bases, and the junction held 8 bases outside the gene matches. The CDR3 contains 15 residues. The CDR3 DNA sequence: TGTGCCAGCAGCTTACGGACAGGGGTATATGAAAAACTGTTTTTT. Its protein product is CASSLRTGVYEKLFF.

Many counts were recorded for this clonotype. V and J are TRBV5-1 and TRBJ1-1; unclear D gene. The germline CDR1 and CDR2 sequences are SGHRS and YFSETQ. Trimming left V 1 base short and J 2 bases short, with 6 bases between. This CDR3 contains 13 residues. The CDR3 DNA reads as TGCGCCAGCAGCTTGACCCGCAACACTGAAGCTTTCTTT. It translates to CASSLTRNTEAFF.

This clonotype was seen many times. The rearrangement links TRBV10-3 to TRBJ2-5; D is ambiguous. CDR3 length: 13 amino acids. The germline V and J ends were trimmed by 6 bases and 4 bases, with 12 bases remaining between them. Germline CDR1 is ENHRY and CDR2 is SYGVKD. The CDR3 is CAISLTALETQYF. DNA of the CDR3: TGTGCCATCAGCTTAACAGCCCTAGAGACCCAGTACTTC.

This clonotype was detected ten times or more. V usage is TRBV12-3 or TRBV12-4 and J usage is TRBJ2-1; D is ambiguous. Deletions cut 2 bases from V and 10 bases from J, with 6 bases between. The CDR3 spans 11 residues. As DNA, the CDR3 is TGTGCCAGCAGTTTAACTGTGGAGCAGTTCTTC. Translation gives CASSLTVEQFF.

CDR3 nucleotides: TGCGCCAGCAGCCAAGAGTGGGGATACGAGCAGTACTTC. This sequence encodes CASSQEWGYEQYF. This rearrangement joins TRBV4-1 to TRBJ2-7; D ambiguous. Germline lookup yields CDR1 MGHRA and CDR2 YSYEKL. V lost 0 bases and J lost 4, with 7 bases in between. The CDR3 has 13 residues.

This clonotype was seen more than once but under ten times. The chain uses TRBV14 and TRBJ1-6; the D gene is possibly TRBD1 (6 bases). Trimming stripped 1 base from V and 7 bases from J, with 11 bases between. The CDR3 is 15 amino acids. Germline assignment: CDR1 SGHDN and CDR2 FVKESK. The CDR3 nucleotides are TGTGCCAGCAGCCAAGTAGGGGGATCGAATTCACCCCTCCACTTT. Its translation: CASSQVGGSNSPLHF.

In this sample, this clonotype turned up a few times. The gene calls are TRBV7-6 and TRBJ2-7; D is perhaps TRBD1 (5 bases). With 5 bases removed from V and 3 bases from J, the gap between germline ends came to 11 bases. This CDR3 spans 13 amino acids. Germline lookup yields CDR1 SGHVS and CDR2 FNYEAQ. This chain's CDR3 is CASSHQGHYEQYF. For the CDR3, the DNA is TGTGCCAGCAGCCACCAAGGACACTACGAGCAGTACTTC.

The chain joins TRBV6-2 or TRBV6-3 to TRBJ2-1, with D unresolved. Germline V CDR1 and CDR2: MNHEY, SVGEGT. The CDR3 spans 12 residues. V gave up 6 bases and J gave up 8 bases, with 11 bases separating them. CDR3 in DNA: TGTGCCAGCAGCTGGGGTTTCGATGAGCAGTTCTTC. Residues: CASSWGFDEQFF.

This clonotype was observed a few times. The chain joins TRBV20-1 to TRBJ2-7, with a possible D match to TRBD2 (5 bases). Trimming stripped 1 base from V and 3 bases from J, with 13 bases between. The CDR3 is made up of 14 amino acids. Germline V gene lookup returns CDR1 DFQATT and CDR2 SNEGSKA (reference sequence). The CDR3 region has the DNA TGCAGTGCTAGAGTCGACCAGCGGAGCTACGAGCAGTACTTC. Encoded protein: CSARVDQRSYEQYF.

This clonotype showed up many times. The V gene is TRBV5-6, the J gene TRBJ2-7; 10 bases agree with TRBD1. The germline gives CDR1 SGHDT, CDR2 YYEEEE. With V trimmed by 2 bases and J by 6 bases, 5 bases remained unmatched. The CDR3 loop spans 14 amino acids. Here the CDR3 reads CASSFPTGGGEQYV. The CDR3 nucleotides read TGTGCCAGCAGCTTTCCGACAGGGGGCGGCGAGCAGTACGTC.

A few counts support this clonotype. The CDR3 sequence: CSVETLEGSTDTQYF. In nucleotides, the CDR3 is TGCAGCGTTGAAACTCTTGAGGGGAGCACAGATACGCAGTATTTT. V usage is TRBV29-1 and J usage is TRBJ2-3; TRBD1 or TRBD2 may be the D gene (5 bases each). Germline CDR1 and CDR2: SQVTM and ANQGSEA. The ends were cut back, 2 bases at V and 0 bases at J, with 12 bases in the middle. The CDR3 totals 15 residues.

This rearrangement joins TRBV19 to TRBJ1-2, with D possibly being TRBD1 (5 bases). CDR1 and CDR2 (germline): LNHDA, SQIVND (reference sequence). This CDR3 spans 12 amino acids. V was cut by 9 bases and J by 4 bases, with 12 bases left in between. CDR3 loop: CASTDSAYGYTF. CDR3 nucleotides: TGTGCCAGCACCGACAGCGCCTATGGCTACACCTTC.

The sample holds a few counts of this clonotype. The V and J genes are TRBV20-1 and TRBJ2-7, with D maybe TRBD1 (6 bases). The CDR3 totals 13 residues. CDR1 and CDR2 (germline): DFQATT, SNEGSKA (reference sequence). Trimming stripped 0 bases from V and 8 bases from J, with 14 bases between. For the CDR3, the DNA is TGCAGTGCTAGAGAAGGGGGACCGGATAAGCAGTACGTC. Its protein product is CSAREGGPDKQYV.

This clonotype occurred a few times. The chain has TRBV29-1 and TRBJ1-2; the D is unclear. V was pared by 7 bases and J by 4 bases, with 13 bases between. The CDR3 runs to 12 residues. Germline CDR1 SQVTM, CDR2 ANQGSEA. The CDR3 here is CSGRDGTYGYTF. CDR3 nucleotide sequence: TGCAGCGGGAGAGACGGTACCTATGGCTACACCTTC.